Given below is one T cell receptor beta chain in context. CDR1 and CDR2 from the germline V gene are MNHEY and SMNVEV (reference sequence). The CDR3 length is 13 residues. Trimming took 2 bases from V and 6 from J, leaving 10 bases between them. The entry originates in a study of cytomegalovirus exposure and HLA in healthy donors. A multiplex PCR was run with 60 Vbeta primers and 13 Jbeta primers. The data were produced by immunoSEQ multiplex PCR, yet TCRdb's version contains in-frame clones alone and is incomplete. Of 100,000 to 150,000 clones listed, 74% were seen once; the top ten hold about 4%. This receptor was obtained from a woman between 50 and 59 years old in good health and CMV-seropositive. V and J are TRBV27 and TRBJ1-2; D is uncertain. The sequenced sample consisted of PBMCs. For the CDR3, the DNA is TGTGCCAGCAGTTTACGACGGGAGCATGGCTACACCTTC. Protein: CASSLRREHGYTF.